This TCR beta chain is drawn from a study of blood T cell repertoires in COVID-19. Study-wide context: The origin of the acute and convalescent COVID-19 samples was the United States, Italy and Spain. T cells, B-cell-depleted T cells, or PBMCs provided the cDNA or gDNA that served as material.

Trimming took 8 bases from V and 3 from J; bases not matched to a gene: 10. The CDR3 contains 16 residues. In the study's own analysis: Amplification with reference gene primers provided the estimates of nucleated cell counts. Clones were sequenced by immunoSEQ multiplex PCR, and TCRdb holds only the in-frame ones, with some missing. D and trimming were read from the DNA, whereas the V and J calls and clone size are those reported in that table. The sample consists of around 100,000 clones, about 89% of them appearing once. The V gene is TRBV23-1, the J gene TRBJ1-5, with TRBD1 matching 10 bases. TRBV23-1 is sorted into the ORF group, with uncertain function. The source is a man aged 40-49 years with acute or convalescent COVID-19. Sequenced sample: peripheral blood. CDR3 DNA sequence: TGCGCCAGCTTGGGACAGGGGTGTTGGCCCAATCAGCCCCAGCATTTT. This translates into CASLGQGCWPNQPQHF.